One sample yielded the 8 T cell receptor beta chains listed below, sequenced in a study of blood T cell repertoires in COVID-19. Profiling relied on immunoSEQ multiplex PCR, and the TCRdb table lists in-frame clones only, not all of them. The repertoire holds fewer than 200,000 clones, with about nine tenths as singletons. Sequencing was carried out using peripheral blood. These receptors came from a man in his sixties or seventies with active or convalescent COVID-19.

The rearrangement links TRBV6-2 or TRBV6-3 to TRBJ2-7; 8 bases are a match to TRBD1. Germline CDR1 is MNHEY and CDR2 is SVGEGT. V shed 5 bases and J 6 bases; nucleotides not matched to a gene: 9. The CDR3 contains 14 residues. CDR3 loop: CASSQQGDSPEQYF. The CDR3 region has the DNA TGTGCCAGCAGTCAACAGGGGGATTCCCCCGAGCAGTACTTC.

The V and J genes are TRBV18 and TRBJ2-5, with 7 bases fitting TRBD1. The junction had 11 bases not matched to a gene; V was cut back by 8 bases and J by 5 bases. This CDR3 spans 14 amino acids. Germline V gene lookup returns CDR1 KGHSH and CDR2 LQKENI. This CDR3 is CASTLTGAPETQYF. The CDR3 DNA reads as TGTGCCAGCACTCTAACAGGGGCTCCTGAGACCCAGTACTTC.

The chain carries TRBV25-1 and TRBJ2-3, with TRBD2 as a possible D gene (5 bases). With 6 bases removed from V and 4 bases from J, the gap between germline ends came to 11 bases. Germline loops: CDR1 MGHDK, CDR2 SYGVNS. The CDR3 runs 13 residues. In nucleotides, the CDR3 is TGTGCCAGCAGCGAGGGTTGGGCAGATACGCAGTATTTT. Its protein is CASSEGWADTQYF.

The CDR3 DNA reads TGTGCCAGCAGTTACTCGAGTCCCGGGGCCTACAATGAGCAGTTCTTC. Encoded protein: CASSYSSPGAYNEQFF. The chain recombines TRBV6-5 with TRBJ2-1, with a weak D call TRBD2 (5 bases). The V end was cut by 0 bases, the J end by 2 bases, with 11 bases between. The CDR3 runs 16 residues. Germline V gene data show CDR1 as MNHEY and CDR2 as SVGAGI.

CDR3 nucleotides: TGCAGTGCTAGTCCAGGGCCGAATGAAAAACTGTTTTTT. It is translated as CSASPGPNEKLFF. The V and J genes are TRBV20-1 and TRBJ1-4; tentative D call: TRBD1 (5 bases). Germline assignment: CDR1 DFQATT and CDR2 SNEGSKA (reference sequence). V shed 3 bases and J shed 5 bases, with 10 bases lying between them. This CDR3 is 13 amino acids long.

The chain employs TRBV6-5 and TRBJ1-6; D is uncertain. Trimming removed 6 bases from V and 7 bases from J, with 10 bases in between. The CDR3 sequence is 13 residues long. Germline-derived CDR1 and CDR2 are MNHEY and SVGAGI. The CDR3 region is CASRIDGNSPLHF. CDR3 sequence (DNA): TGTGCCAGCAGGATAGACGGGAATTCACCCCTCCACTTT.

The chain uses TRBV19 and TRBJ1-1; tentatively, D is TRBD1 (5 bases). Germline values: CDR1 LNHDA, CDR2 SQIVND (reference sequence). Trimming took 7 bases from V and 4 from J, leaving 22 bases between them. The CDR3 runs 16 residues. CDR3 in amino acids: CASTRGRAGFGTEAFF. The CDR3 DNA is TGTGCCAGTACCCGGGGCCGCGCGGGATTTGGCACTGAAGCTTTCTTT. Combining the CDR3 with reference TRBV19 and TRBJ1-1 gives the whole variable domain DGGITQSPKYLFRKEGQNVTLSCEQNLNHDAMYWYRQDPGQGLRLIYYSQIVNDFQKGDIAEGYSVSREKKESFPLTVTSAQKNPTAFYLCASTRGRAGFGTEAFFGQGTRLTVV.

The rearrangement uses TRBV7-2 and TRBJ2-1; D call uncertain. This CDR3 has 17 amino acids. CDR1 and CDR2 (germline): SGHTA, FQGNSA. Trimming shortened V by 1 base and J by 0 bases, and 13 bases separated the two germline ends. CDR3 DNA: TGTGCCAGCAGCTTAGTTAGCTCCCAGAGCTCCTACAATGAGCAGTTCTTC. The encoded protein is CASSLVSSQSSYNEQFF.